This T cell receptor (beta chain) was recovered during a study of blood T cell repertoires in COVID-19. In the authors' workflow: Amplification from reference gene primers served as the basis for estimated nucleated cell counts. Using immunoSEQ multiplex PCR, the repertoire was profiled, and TCRdb retains in-frame clones only, with some absent. The V and J calls and clone size were taken over from that table, and D and trimming were inferred from the DNA. The data hold over 250,000 clones, with 86% observed a single time. V was pared by 4 bases and J by 8 bases, with 6 bases of the junction left unmatched. The CDR3 is 13 residues long. Looked up from germline, CDR1 is SGHRS and CDR2 is YFSETQ.

This chain uses TRBV5-1 with TRBJ1-2; TRBD1 aligns across 9 bases. This clonotype originated in a woman aged 70 to 79 with COVID-19, enrolled during active disease. Sequences were obtained from peripheral blood. CDR3 amino acids: CASSRDRDGGYTF. The DNA for the CDR3 is TGCGCCAGCAGCAGGGACAGGGACGGGGGCTACACCTTC.